This entry describes one TCR beta chain. This sample was included in a study of blood T cell repertoires in COVID-19. Whole-study context: Both acute and convalescent COVID-19 samples were obtained from the United States, Italy and Spain.

This CDR3 is 15 amino acids long. The ends were cut back, 4 bases at V and 9 bases at J, with 19 bases in the middle. Germline CDR1 and CDR2: MNHEY and SMNVEV (reference sequence). Per the study methods: Using reference gene primer amplification, nucleated cell counts were estimated. Repertoires were generated with immunoSEQ multiplex PCR, while TCRdb's copy carries only in-frame clones and drops some. V and J calls and clone size are those listed in that table; D and trimming were worked out from the DNA. The sample lists about 220,000 clones, 65% to 90% occurring once. Enrolled during active infection, Seattle patients were then followed longitudinally.

The sequenced material came from peripheral blood. The chain couples TRBV27 to TRBJ2-1; TRBD2 might be the D (5 bases). This TCR came from a woman in her 70s with COVID-19, enrolled during active disease. The CDR3: CASSSLLGRVFEQFF. The CDR3 coding sequence is TGTGCCAGCAGTTCCTTGTTAGGGCGGGTGTTTGAGCAGTTCTTC.